This T cell receptor beta chain was observed in a study of monozygotic twins with inflammatory bowel disease. Study observations and caveats: Repertoire similarity did not separate concordant from discordant twins, possibly from limited power.

In eight separate reactions per sample, cDNA was generated. Using the 5' RACE reads, TCRdb records one entry per CDR3 protein without DNA. The sample data list fewer than 550,000 distinct CDR3 sequences. Germline V gene lookup returns CDR1 SGHKS and CDR2 YYEKEE (reference sequence). The CDR3 is made up of 18 amino acids. Skipping T cell sorting, the study isolated total RNA directly from whole blood. As concerns this clonotype: Its antigen is as yet unknown.

This chain uses TRBV5-5 with TRBJ2-2; without DNA, the TCRdb call of TRBD1 cannot be checked. The receptor was isolated from a human donor with ulcerative colitis or Crohn's disease, or a healthy co-twin of an affected twin (not recorded which). The sample was blood. CDR3 sequence reads: CASSSLFRDRVVTGELFF.